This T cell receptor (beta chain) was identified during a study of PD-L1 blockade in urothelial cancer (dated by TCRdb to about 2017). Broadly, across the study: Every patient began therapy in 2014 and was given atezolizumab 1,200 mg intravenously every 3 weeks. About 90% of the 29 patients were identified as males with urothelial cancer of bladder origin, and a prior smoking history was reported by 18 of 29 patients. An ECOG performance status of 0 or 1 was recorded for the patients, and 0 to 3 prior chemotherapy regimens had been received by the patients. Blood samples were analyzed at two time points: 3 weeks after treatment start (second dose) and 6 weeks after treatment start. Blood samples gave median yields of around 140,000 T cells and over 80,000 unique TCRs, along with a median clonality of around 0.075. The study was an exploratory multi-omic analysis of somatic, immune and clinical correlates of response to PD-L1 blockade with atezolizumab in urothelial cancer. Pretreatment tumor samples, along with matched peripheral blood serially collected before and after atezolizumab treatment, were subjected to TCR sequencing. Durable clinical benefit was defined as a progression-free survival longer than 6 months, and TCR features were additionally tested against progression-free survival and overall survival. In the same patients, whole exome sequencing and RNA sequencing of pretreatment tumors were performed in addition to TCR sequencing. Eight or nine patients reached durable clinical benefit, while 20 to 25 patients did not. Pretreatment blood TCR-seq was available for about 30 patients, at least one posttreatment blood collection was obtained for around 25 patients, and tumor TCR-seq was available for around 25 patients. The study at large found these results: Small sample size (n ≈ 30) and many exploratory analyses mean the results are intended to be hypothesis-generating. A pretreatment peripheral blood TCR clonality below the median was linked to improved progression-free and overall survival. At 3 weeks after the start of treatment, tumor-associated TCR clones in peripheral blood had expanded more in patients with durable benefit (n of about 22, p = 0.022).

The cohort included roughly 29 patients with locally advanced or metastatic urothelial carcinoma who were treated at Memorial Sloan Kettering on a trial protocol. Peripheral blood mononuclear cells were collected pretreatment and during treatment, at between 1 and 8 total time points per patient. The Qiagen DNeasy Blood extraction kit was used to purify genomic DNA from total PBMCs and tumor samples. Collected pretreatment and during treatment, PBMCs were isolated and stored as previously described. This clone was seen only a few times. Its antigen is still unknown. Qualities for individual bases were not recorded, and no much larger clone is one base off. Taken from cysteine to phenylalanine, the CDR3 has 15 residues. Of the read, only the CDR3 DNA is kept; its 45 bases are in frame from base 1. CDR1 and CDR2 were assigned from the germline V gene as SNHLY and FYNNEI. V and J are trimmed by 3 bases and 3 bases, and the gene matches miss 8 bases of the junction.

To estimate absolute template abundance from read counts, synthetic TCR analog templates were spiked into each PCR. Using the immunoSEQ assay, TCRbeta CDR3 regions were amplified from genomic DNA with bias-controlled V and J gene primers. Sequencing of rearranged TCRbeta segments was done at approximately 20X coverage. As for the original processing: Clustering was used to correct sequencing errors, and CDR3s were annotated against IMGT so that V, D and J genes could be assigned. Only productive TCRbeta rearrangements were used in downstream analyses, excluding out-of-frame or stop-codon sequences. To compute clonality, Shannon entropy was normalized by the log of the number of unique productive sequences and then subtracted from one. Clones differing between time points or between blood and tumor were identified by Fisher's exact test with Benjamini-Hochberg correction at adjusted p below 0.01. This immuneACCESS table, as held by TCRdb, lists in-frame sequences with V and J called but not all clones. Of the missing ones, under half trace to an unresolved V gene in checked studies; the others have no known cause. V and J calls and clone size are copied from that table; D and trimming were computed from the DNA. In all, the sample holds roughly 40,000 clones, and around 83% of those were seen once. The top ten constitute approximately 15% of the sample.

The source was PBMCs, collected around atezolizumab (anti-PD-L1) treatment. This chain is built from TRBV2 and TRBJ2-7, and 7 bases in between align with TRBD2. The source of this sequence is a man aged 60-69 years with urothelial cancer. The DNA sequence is TGTGCCAGCAGTGAGGGACCGGGAGGTCTCTACGAGCAGTACTTC. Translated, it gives CASSEGPGGLYEQYF.